A single TCR beta chain is shown here with its context. Original methodology: By means of reference gene primer amplification, nucleated cell counts were estimated. Data came from immunoSEQ multiplex PCR; TCRdb stores just in-frame clones and leaves some out. V and J calls plus clone size are reproduced from that table; the DNA served to infer D and trimming. The repertoire holds around 97,000 clones, just over 85% seen once, with roughly 3.5% in the top ten. These data come from a study of blood T cell repertoires in COVID-19. About the study: The origin of the acute and convalescent COVID-19 samples was the United States, Italy and Spain. T cells, B-cell-depleted T cells, or PBMCs provided the cDNA or gDNA that served as material.

The V and J ends lost 7 bases and 0 bases respectively, with 13 bases between them. The germline CDR1 and CDR2 sequences are MNHEY and SVGAGI. This CDR3 is 15 amino acids long. The receptor comes from a human donor in a cohort sampled during active COVID-19. The J gene is TRBJ2-1, the V gene TRBV6-5; no clear D gene. The sequenced sample consisted of peripheral blood. The CDR3 protein is CASTLDSSSYNEQFF. The CDR3, as DNA: TGTGCCAGCACACTCGACTCGAGCTCCTACAATGAGCAGTTCTTC.